A selection of T cell receptor beta chains follows, all from one sample in a study of cytomegalovirus exposure and HLA in healthy donors. Only in-frame clones appear in the TCRdb table, and some are missing; sequencing was by immunoSEQ multiplex PCR. This sample has about 200,000 clones; 70% to 80% occur once, and the top ten carry 3.8%. The source material was PBMCs. These TCRs come from a male donor in good health and CMV-seronegative. The CDR3 runs from the conserved cysteine through the conserved F or W. The D gene is left open where the match is weak. Size tells how often a clone was seen (once, few, many) or the class of an expanded clone, and some rows leave it out.

cdr3_nt: TGTGCCAGCAGCCCTTCTGGGCAGGGAGAGACCCAGTACTTC
cdr3_aa: CASSPSGQGETQYF
clone_size: .
v_call: TRBV11-1
j_call: TRBJ2-5
d_call: .

cdr3_nt: TGTGCCAGCAGCGACAGGACAGGGCCGAGCACTGAAGCTTTCTTT
cdr3_aa: CASSDRTGPSTEAFF
clone_size: .
v_call: TRBV6-1
j_call: TRBJ1-1
d_call: TRBD1

cdr3_nt: TGTGCCAGCAGCACGGAGGCCTTAGAGGGGGGCACAGATACGCAGTATTTT
cdr3_aa: CASSTEALEGGTDTQYF
clone_size: .
v_call: TRBV9
j_call: TRBJ2-3
d_call: .

cdr3_nt: TGTGCCAGCAGCTTGGTGTCTAGCGGAGATATAGCCAAAAACATTCAGTACTTC
cdr3_aa: CASSLVSSGDIAKNIQYF
clone_size: .
v_call: TRBV5-5
j_call: TRBJ2-4
d_call: TRBD2

cdr3_nt: TGTGCCAGCTCACCCGTCCGCTCTGGAAACACCATATATTTT
cdr3_aa: CASSPVRSGNTIYF
clone_size: .
v_call: TRBV18
j_call: TRBJ1-3
d_call: .

cdr3_nt: TGTGCTAGTGGTTTGGGACAAGCTGAAGCTTTCTTT
cdr3_aa: CASGLGQAEAFF
clone_size: .
v_call: TRBV12-5
j_call: TRBJ1-1
d_call: .

cdr3_nt: TGTGCCAGCAGCTTAGAAGCGCATCAGGGAACCTATGGCTACACCTTC
cdr3_aa: CASSLEAHQGTYGYTF
clone_size: .
v_call: TRBV7-6
j_call: TRBJ1-2
d_call: .

cdr3_nt: TGTGCCAGCGCATGGCGGGGGAACTCGAACACCGGGGAGCTGTTTTTT
cdr3_aa: CASAWRGNSNTGELFF
clone_size: .
v_call: TRBV27
j_call: TRBJ2-2
d_call: TRBD2

cdr3_nt: TGTGCCAGCAGCCCCACGAGACAGCCCCAAGCTTTCTTT
cdr3_aa: CASSPTRQPQAFF
clone_size: .
v_call: TRBV11-2
j_call: TRBJ1-1
d_call: .

cdr3_nt: TGTGCCAGCAGCCTAGCATACACCGGGGAGCTGTTTTTT
cdr3_aa: CASSLAYTGELFF
clone_size: once
v_call: TRBV14
j_call: TRBJ2-2
d_call: .

cdr3_nt: TGTGCCAGCAGCACGTACGGGTCGGGGAAGAACACTGAAGCTTTCTTT
cdr3_aa: CASSTYGSGKNTEAFF
clone_size: .
v_call: TRBV21-1
j_call: TRBJ1-1
d_call: .

cdr3_nt: TGTGCCAGCTCACCTGACAGGGGCTCACCCCTCCACTTT
cdr3_aa: CASSPDRGSPLHF
clone_size: once
v_call: TRBV18
j_call: TRBJ1-6
d_call: TRBD1

cdr3_nt: TGTGCCAGCAGCGTAGAAGTAGGGAGAGGCTACACCTTC
cdr3_aa: CASSVEVGRGYTF
clone_size: .
v_call: TRBV9
j_call: TRBJ1-2
d_call: .

cdr3_nt: TGTGCCAGTAGTACCCGGGGACTAGCGGGAGAAGTGAACACCGGGGAGCTGTTTTTT
cdr3_aa: CASSTRGLAGEVNTGELFF
clone_size: .
v_call: TRBV19
j_call: TRBJ2-2
d_call: TRBD2